The 30 T cell receptor beta chains listed next were all sequenced from one sample in a study of T-cell memory formation after mild COVID-19. TCRdb re-analysed the 5' RACE reads in MiXCR, keeping a single row per CDR3 protein. The sample consists of under 250,000 distinct CDR3 sequences, more than 8% of them appearing once. The sequencing input was PBMCs or a T cell subset sorted from them (not recorded which). Receptors originate from a man between 18 and 29 years old who had mild COVID-19 (a few samples of this study predate the infection). Cell type and time point are not known.

The V call is TRBV12-3 or TRBV12-4, the J call TRBJ1-1; D is possibly TRBD1 (5 bases). Between the trimmed V and J ends, which lost 5 bases and 1 base, there was a span of 11 bases. This CDR3 region has 14 residues. The CDR3 bases are TGTGCCAGCAGTCCCATGACAGCGAACACTGAAGCTTTCTTT. Translating it yields CASSPMTANTEAFF.

The V call is TRBV7-2, the J call TRBJ2-5; TRBD2 agrees at 8 bases. Germline V gene sequence: CDR1 SGHTA, CDR2 FQGNSA. The CDR3 contains 14 residues. V was pared by 1 base and J by 6 bases, with 4 bases of the junction left unmatched. The DNA of the CDR3 is TGTGCCAGCAGCTTAGTACGGGGGGGGCAGACCCAGTACTTC. This codes for CASSLVRGGQTQYF.

This clonotype was seen a handful of times. As DNA, the CDR3 is TGTGCCAGCAGCGGTCTGGGGGGCCGGGGCACAGATACGCAGTATTTT. Translation gives CASSGLGGRGTDTQYF. The rearrangement links TRBV7-9 to TRBJ2-3; either TRBD1 or TRBD2 may fit D (6 bases each). V lost 5 bases and J lost 1, with 16 bases in between. Germline V gene data show CDR1 as SEHNR and CDR2 as FQNEAQ (reference sequence). The CDR3 totals 16 residues.

The chain joins TRBV9 to TRBJ1-1; D is ambiguous. The CDR3 is 14 residues long. Per the germline V gene, CDR1 is SGDLS and CDR2 is YYNGEE. Trimming cost V 0 bases and J 4 bases, with 10 bases left between them. In DNA, the CDR3 is TGTGCCAGCAGCGTAGATTGGCTTCCCACTGAAGCTTTCTTT. This codes for CASSVDWLPTEAFF.

This clonotype was found a few times. CDR3 DNA: TGTGCCAGCAGTGATGGGACAGGGGGCCGAGAGACCCAGTACTTC. Translation gives CASSDGTGGRETQYF. This chain joins TRBV6-4 and TRBJ2-5; TRBD1 matches at 12 bases. Per the germline V gene, CDR1 is MRHNA and CDR2 is SNTAGT. The junction had 3 bases not matched to a gene; V was cut back by 3 bases and J by 4 bases. The CDR3 length is 15 residues.

This chain joins TRBV2 and TRBJ2-7; D is uncertain. This CDR3 region has 12 residues. The germline V gene has CDR1 SNHLY and CDR2 FYNNEI. V dropped 5 bases and J dropped 2 bases, with 7 bases sitting between them. Here the CDR3 DNA reads TGTGCCAGCAGTCGGATGACCTACGAGCAGTACTTC. Protein product: CASSRMTYEQYF.

This clonotype was seen at least ten times. The chain uses TRBV6-2 or TRBV6-3 and TRBJ2-7, with 7 bases fitting TRBD1. This CDR3 has 15 residues. Germline-derived CDR1 and CDR2 are MNHEY and SVGEGT. V lost 7 bases to trimming and J lost 2 bases; unmatched junction nucleotides: 11. CDR3 in amino acids: CASNLNPGQPYEQYF. CDR3 nucleotide sequence: TGTGCCAGCAACCTCAACCCGGGACAGCCCTACGAGCAGTACTTC.

The chain links TRBV21-1 to TRBJ2-7; the table's D call TRBD1 went unverified against the DNA. TRBV21-1 is a pseudogene. CDR3 size: 17 residues. CDR3 DNA sequence: TGTGCCAGCAGCAATCCCGGCGCAGGGGGCGTAAGCTACGAGCAGTACGTC. It specifies CASSNPGAGGVSYEQYV.

This clonotype was recorded many times. The chain is built from TRBV5-1 and TRBJ2-3; 10 bases match TRBD2. In germline, CDR1 is SGHRS, CDR2 YFSETQ. The CDR3 extends over 16 amino acids. Trimming cost V 5 bases and J 5 bases; bases outside gene matches: 11. CDR3 region: CASRAFSGGAGDTQYF. In nucleotides, the CDR3 is TGCGCCAGCAGGGCCTTCAGCGGGGGGGCTGGAGATACGCAGTATTTT.

This clonotype appeared many times. The gene calls are TRBV5-6 and TRBJ2-3; TRBD1 aligns across 7 bases. This CDR3 contains 15 residues. After removal of 2 bases from V and 3 bases from J, the junction contained 6 bases not matched to a gene. CDR1 is SGHDT, CDR2 YYEEEE, per germline. The CDR3 DNA reads as TGTGCCAGCAGCTTAGTAGGGGGCCCGACAGATACGCAGTATTTT. Amino acids: CASSLVGGPTDTQYF.

This clonotype has only a few counts. The chain couples TRBV4-3 to TRBJ2-5, with TRBD1 as a possible D gene (6 bases). The CDR3 runs 14 residues. Germline V CDR1 and CDR2: LGHNA, YSLEER. V was pared by 3 bases and J by 1 base, with 9 bases between. The CDR3 here is CASSQGTTQETQYF. The CDR3 nucleotides are TGCGCCAGCAGCCAGGGGACAACCCAAGAGACCCAGTACTTC.

The chain couples TRBV18 to TRBJ2-5; TRBD1 matches at 10 bases. This CDR3 is built from 18 residues. CDR1 is KGHSH, CDR2 LQKENI, per germline. J lost 6 bases, V lost 6 bases, and 19 bases had no gene match. CDR3 bases: TGTGCCAGCTCTCTTCCTCCGGGACAGGGGTTCCTCGGGAAGACCCAGTACTTC. Amino acids: CASSLPPGQGFLGKTQYF.

The chain uses TRBV4-2 and TRBJ1-6, with 8 bases that match TRBD1. The CDR3 spans 20 residues. J lost 0 bases, V lost 0 bases, and 10 bases had no gene match. CDR1 is LGHNA and CDR2 is YNFKEQ in the germline V gene. The CDR3 sequence: CASSQESGNRGSSYNSPLHF. Written as DNA, the CDR3 is TGTGCCAGCAGCCAAGAGTCAGGGAACAGGGGGAGCTCCTATAATTCACCCCTCCACTTT.

This clonotype was detected ten times or more. One junction end disagrees with the germline gene, perhaps due to a read error. The rearrangement uses TRBV14 and TRBJ2-3, with D possibly matching TRBD2 (6 bases). CDR3 length equals 12 residues. Germline V gene lookup returns CDR1 SGHDN and CDR2 FVKESK. The CDR3 region has the DNA TGCGCCAGCAGCCAAGCGGGAGATACGCAGTATTTT. Translated, it gives CASSQAGDTQYF.

This clonotype was recorded at least ten times. The chain links TRBV12-3 or TRBV12-4 to TRBJ1-3, with 9 bases fitting TRBD1. The length of the CDR3 is 13 residues. V shed 5 bases, J shed 7 bases, and the junction held 3 bases outside the gene matches. CDR3 protein: CASSATGGNTIYF. The CDR3 DNA reads TGTGCCAGCAGTGCGACAGGGGGTAACACCATATATTTT.

This clonotype was seen at least ten times. The rearrangement links TRBV6-5 to TRBJ2-2; D is unresolved. Germline V CDR1 and CDR2: MNHEY, SVGAGI. The CDR3 totals 13 residues. Trimming took 6 bases from V and 6 from J, leaving 11 bases between them. The chain's CDR3 is CASSPRVAGELFF. CDR3 bases: TGTGCCAGCAGCCCACGGGTCGCCGGGGAGCTGTTTTTT.

This chain uses TRBV12-3 or TRBV12-4 with TRBJ2-2; D is undetermined. V was trimmed by 5 bases and J by 5 bases, leaving 9 bases between them. The CDR3 is 13 amino acids. The DNA for the CDR3 is TGTGCCAGCAGTCCCGGTCCGACCGGGGAGCTGTTTTTT. Its protein product is CASSPGPTGELFF.

There are many counts of this clonotype. The chain combines TRBV24-1 with TRBJ2-3; D is ambiguous. V lost 5 bases, J lost 2 bases, and 10 bases lay in between. The germline CDR1 and CDR2 sequences are KGHDR and SFDVKD. The length of the CDR3 is 14 residues. The CDR3 nucleotides are TGTGCCACCAGTGTAGGCCAGTTCACAGATACGCAGTATTTT. Its translation is CATSVGQFTDTQYF.

This clonotype was recorded a few times. V is TRBV7-8 and J is TRBJ2-5; weak D call: TRBD2 (5 bases). This CDR3 region has 13 residues. V was trimmed by 3 bases and J by 5 bases, leaving 10 bases between them. Per the germline V gene, CDR1 is SGHVS and CDR2 is FQNEAQ. The CDR3 here is CASSLNAGETQYF. CDR3 DNA: TGTGCCAGCAGCTTGAACGCGGGCGAGACCCAGTACTTC.

This clonotype was recorded at least ten times. DNA for the CDR3: TGTGCCAGCAGTGAAGCGAGTCCCCCGGAGCAGTACGTC. As protein: CASSEASPPEQYV. The chain links TRBV6-1 to TRBJ2-7; D is unclear. Trimming stripped 0 bases from V and 7 bases from J, with 10 bases between. CDR1 is MNHNS, CDR2 SASEGT, per germline. This CDR3 has 13 amino acids.

This clonotype was counted between two and nine times. This sequence joins TRBV5-1 and TRBJ1-3; D ambiguous. Germline lookup yields CDR1 SGHRS and CDR2 YFSETQ. V was pared by 4 bases and J by 7 bases, with 21 bases between. This CDR3 contains 16 residues. As DNA, the CDR3 is TGCGCCAGCAGCCCGTCCCTCCCGGGGATGGGTAACACCATATATTTT. Translation: CASSPSLPGMGNTIYF.

This clonotype has a handful of counts. The J gene is TRBJ2-5, the V gene TRBV6-2 or TRBV6-3; D possibly corresponds to TRBD2 (5 bases). CDR3 size: 16 residues. Germline lookup yields CDR1 MNHEY and CDR2 SVGEGT. The V and J ends lost 0 bases and 2 bases respectively, with 13 bases between them. The CDR3 DNA reads TGTGCCAGCAGTTACTCGGCGGACTTCTATCAAGAGACCCAGTACTTC. Protein product: CASSYSADFYQETQYF.

The rearrangement links TRBV6-5 to TRBJ2-5, with 8 bases identical to TRBD2. Per the germline V gene, CDR1 is MNHEY and CDR2 is SVGAGI. The CDR3 is 18 amino acids. The junction had 20 bases not matched to a gene; V was cut back by 6 bases and J by 5 bases. The CDR3 is CASRSYSPGGRHGETQYF. CDR3 DNA sequence: TGTGCCAGCAGGTCCTATTCACCGGGGGGGAGACATGGTGAGACCCAGTACTTC.

V gene TRBV7-2 combines with J gene TRBJ1-2, with D tentatively TRBD1 (5 bases). From germline, CDR1 is SGHTA and CDR2 FQGNSA. Trimming left V 2 bases short and J 5 bases short, with 15 bases between. The CDR3 consists of 15 residues. DNA for the CDR3: TGTGCCAGCAGCTTATTTCAGGGTATAGGGTATGGCTACACCTTC. Protein: CASSLFQGIGYGYTF.

This clonotype was seen more than once but under ten times. This chain joins TRBV12-3 or TRBV12-4 and TRBJ1-1; D gene ambiguous. CDR3 length: 16 residues. Trimming left V 3 bases short and J 2 bases short, with 16 bases between. DNA for the CDR3: TGTGCCAGCAGTTTCGACCGTAATAGGGCCAACACTGAAGCTTTCTTT. Protein: CASSFDRNRANTEAFF.

The V call is TRBV5-5, the J call TRBJ2-2; 12 nucleotides agree with TRBD2. The CDR3 runs 16 residues. The trim removed 5 bases at V and 3 bases at J, leaving 5 bases unmatched. Germline V gene sequence: CDR1 SGHKS, CDR2 YYEKEE (reference sequence). The CDR3 coding sequence is TGTGCCAGCAGGCCGCTAGCGGGGGGGCACACCGGGGAGCTGTTTTTT. It is translated as CASRPLAGGHTGELFF.

This clonotype was detected ten times or more. V gene TRBV5-4 combines with J gene TRBJ2-7; a possible D gene is TRBD1 (5 bases). V shed 2 bases and J shed 1 base, with 16 bases lying between them. There are 16 residues in the CDR3. Germline CDR1 reads SGHNT; CDR2 reads YYREEE (reference sequence). CDR3 in amino acids: CASSFGFDSPSYEQYF. The DNA for the CDR3 is TGTGCCAGCAGCTTTGGGTTTGACAGCCCATCCTACGAGCAGTACTTC.

This chain links TRBV4-3 with TRBJ2-1; 12 bases are a match to TRBD1. Per the germline V gene, CDR1 is LGHNA and CDR2 is YSLEER. J lost 10 bases, V lost 0 bases, and 7 bases had no gene match. The CDR3 length is 16 residues. CDR3 coding DNA: TGCGCCAGCAGCCAAGATTGGGGGACAGGGGGCAGGGAGCAGTTCTTC. This codes for CASSQDWGTGGREQFF.

The V and J genes are TRBV9 and TRBJ2-3; D possibly matches TRBD1 or TRBD2 (6 bases each). Trimming pared 6 bases from V and 0 bases from J, leaving 14 bases between. Germline loops: CDR1 SGDLS, CDR2 YYNGEE. The CDR3 runs to 15 residues. CDR3 nucleotide sequence: TGTGCCAGCACCTATCAAGGGGGGAGCACAGATACGCAGTATTTT. Encoded protein: CASTYQGGSTDTQYF.

This chain joins TRBV4-3 and TRBJ2-7; D remains unclear. CDR1 LGHNA and CDR2 YSLEER come from the germline V gene. CDR3 size: 16 residues. Trimming left V 1 base short and J 2 bases short, with 15 bases between. The CDR3 spells CASSQARRLPAYEQYF. CDR3 in DNA: TGCGCCAGCAGCCAAGCCCGTCGACTCCCTGCCTACGAGCAGTACTTC.